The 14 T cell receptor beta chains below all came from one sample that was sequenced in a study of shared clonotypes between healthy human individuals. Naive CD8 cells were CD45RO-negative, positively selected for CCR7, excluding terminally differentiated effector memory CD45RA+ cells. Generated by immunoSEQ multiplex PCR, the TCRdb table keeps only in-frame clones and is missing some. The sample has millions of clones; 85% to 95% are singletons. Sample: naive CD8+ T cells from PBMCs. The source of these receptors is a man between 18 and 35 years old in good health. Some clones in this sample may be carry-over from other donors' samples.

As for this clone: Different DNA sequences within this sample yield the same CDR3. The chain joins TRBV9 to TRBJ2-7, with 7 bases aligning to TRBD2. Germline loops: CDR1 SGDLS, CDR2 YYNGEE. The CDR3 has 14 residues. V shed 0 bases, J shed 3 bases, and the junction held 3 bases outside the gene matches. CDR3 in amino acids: CASSVGGSGYEQYF. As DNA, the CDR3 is TGTGCCAGCAGCGTAGGCGGGAGTGGCTACGAGCAGTACTTC. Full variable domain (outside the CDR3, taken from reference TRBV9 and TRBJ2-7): DSGVTQTPKHLITATGQRVTLRCSPRSGDLSVYWYQQSLDQGLQFLIQYYNGEERAKGNILERFSAQQFPDLHSELNLSSLELGDSALYFCASSVGGSGYEQYFGPGTRLTVT.

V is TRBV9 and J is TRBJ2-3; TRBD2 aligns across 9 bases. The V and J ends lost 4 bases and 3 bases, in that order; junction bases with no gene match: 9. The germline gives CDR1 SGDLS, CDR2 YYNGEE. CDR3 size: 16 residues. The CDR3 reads CASSPRAGGPTDTQYF. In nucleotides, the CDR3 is TGTGCCAGCAGCCCCCGGGCGGGAGGGCCAACAGATACGCAGTATTTT.

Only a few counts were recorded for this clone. The CDR3 sequence is CATSTGRFGYTF. CDR3 nucleotide sequence: TGTGCCACATCGACAGGGAGGTTTGGCTACACCTTC. J is TRBJ1-2 and V is TRBV19; 7 bases match TRBD1. V lost 10 bases to trimming and J lost 7 bases; unmatched junction nucleotides: 9. This CDR3 has 12 residues. Germline values: CDR1 LNHDA, CDR2 SQIVND (reference sequence).

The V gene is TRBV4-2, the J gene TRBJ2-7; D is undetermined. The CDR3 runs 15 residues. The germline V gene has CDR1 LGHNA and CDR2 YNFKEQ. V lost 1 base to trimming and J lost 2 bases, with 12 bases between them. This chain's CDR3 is CASSQGAAITYEQYF. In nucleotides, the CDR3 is TGTGCCAGCAGCCAAGGAGCCGCCATCACCTACGAGCAGTACTTC.

This CDR3 is CSASIWEDVAFF. The CDR3 nucleotides are TGCAGCGCTTCTATTTGGGAGGATGTGGCTTTCTTT. The chain recombines TRBV29-1 with TRBJ1-1; no clear D. With 7 bases removed from V and 11 bases from J, the gap between germline ends came to 20 bases. Germline V gene lookup returns CDR1 SQVTM and CDR2 ANQGSEA. The CDR3 sequence is 12 residues long.

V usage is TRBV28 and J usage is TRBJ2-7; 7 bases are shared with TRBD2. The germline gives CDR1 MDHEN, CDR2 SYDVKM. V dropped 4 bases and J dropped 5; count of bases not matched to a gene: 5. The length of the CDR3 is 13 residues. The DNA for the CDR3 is TGTGCCAGCAGTTCGGGACTAAACCACGAGCAGTACTTC. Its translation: CASSSGLNHEQYF.

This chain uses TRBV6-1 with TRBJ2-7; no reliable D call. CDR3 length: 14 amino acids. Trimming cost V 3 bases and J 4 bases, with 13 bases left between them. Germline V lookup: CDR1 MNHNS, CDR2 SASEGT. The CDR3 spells CASSEVSVKYEQYF. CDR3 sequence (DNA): TGTGCCAGCAGTGAGGTTTCCGTGAAATACGAGCAGTACTTC.

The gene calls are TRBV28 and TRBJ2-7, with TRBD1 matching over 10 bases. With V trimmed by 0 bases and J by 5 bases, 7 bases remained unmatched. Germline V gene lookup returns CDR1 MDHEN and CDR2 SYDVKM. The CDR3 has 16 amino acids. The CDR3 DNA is TGTGCCAGCAGTTTATGGGGACAGGGGACTGTCGACGAGCAGTACTTC. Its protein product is CASSLWGQGTVDEQYF.

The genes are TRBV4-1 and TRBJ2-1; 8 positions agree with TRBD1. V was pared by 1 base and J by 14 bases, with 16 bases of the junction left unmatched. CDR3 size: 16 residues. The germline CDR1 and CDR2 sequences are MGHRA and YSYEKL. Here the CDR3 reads CASSQVQGPGTGVEFF. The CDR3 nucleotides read TGCGCCAGCAGCCAAGTTCAAGGTCCCGGGACAGGTGTAGAGTTCTTC.

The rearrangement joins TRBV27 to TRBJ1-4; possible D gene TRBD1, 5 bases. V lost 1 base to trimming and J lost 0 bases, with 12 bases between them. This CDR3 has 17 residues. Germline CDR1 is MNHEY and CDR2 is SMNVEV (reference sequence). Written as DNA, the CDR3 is TGTGCCAGCAGTTTATTAGGCAGGGAAGCAACTAATGAAAAACTGTTTTTT. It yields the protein CASSLLGREATNEKLFF.

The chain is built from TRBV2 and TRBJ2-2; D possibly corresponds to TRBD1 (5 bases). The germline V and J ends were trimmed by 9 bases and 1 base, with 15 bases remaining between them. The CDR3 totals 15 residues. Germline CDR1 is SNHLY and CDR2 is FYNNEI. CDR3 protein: CASQPGFLNTGELFF. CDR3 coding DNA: TGTGCCAGTCAACCAGGGTTTCTGAACACCGGGGAGCTGTTTTTT.

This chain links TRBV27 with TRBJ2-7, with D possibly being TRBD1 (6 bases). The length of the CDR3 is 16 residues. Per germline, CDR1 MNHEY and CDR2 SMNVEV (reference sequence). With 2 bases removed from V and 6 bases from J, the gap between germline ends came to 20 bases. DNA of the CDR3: TGTGCCAGCAGTTTACGGTCAGGGACAAACCCCTCCGAGCAGTACTTC. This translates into CASSLRSGTNPSEQYF.

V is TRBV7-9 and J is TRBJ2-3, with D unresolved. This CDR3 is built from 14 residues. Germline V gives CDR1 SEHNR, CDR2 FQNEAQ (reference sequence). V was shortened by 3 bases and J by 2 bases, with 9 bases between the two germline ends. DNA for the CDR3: TGTGCCAGCAGCTTTAGAACTTTCACAGATACGCAGTATTTT. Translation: CASSFRTFTDTQYF.

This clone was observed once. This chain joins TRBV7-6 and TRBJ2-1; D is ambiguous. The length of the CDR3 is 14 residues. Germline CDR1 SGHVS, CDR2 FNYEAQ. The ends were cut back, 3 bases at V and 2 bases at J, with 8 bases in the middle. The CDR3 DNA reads TGTGCCAGCAGCTTTGAAAAAACCTACAATGAGCAGTTCTTC. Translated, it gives CASSFEKTYNEQFF.